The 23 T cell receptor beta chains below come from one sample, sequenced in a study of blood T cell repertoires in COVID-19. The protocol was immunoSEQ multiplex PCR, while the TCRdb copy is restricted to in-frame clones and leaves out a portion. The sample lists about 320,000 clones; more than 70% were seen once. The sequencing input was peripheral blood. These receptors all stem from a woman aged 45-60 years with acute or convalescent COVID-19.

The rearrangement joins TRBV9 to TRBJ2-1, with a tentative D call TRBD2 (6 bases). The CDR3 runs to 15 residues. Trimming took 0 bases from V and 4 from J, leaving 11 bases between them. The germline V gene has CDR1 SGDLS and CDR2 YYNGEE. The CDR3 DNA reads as TGTGCCAGCAGCGTAGTAGCGGATGGGTACAATGAGCAGTTCTTC. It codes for CASSVVADGYNEQFF.

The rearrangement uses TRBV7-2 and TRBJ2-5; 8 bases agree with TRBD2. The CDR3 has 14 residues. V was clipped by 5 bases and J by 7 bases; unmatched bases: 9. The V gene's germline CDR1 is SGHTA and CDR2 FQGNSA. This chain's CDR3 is CASSHYDRGGTQYF. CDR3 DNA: TGTGCCAGCAGCCACTATGACCGGGGGGGGACCCAGTACTTC.

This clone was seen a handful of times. CDR3 bases: TGTGCCAGCAGTTTAGCGGCAGTGGACACCGGGGAGCTGTTTTTT. The encoded protein is CASSLAAVDTGELFF. This chain joins TRBV27 and TRBJ2-2; D unclear. The CDR3 is 15 residues long. In germline, CDR1 is MNHEY, CDR2 SMNVEV (reference sequence). Trimming shortened V by 2 bases and J by 3 bases, and 10 bases separated the two germline ends.

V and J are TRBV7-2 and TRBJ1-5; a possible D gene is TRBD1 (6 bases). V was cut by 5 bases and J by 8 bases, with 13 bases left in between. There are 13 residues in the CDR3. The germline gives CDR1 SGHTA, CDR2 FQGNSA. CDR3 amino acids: CASSLSAGEPQHF. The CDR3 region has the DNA TGTGCCAGCAGCCTTAGCGCAGGGGAGCCCCAGCATTTT.

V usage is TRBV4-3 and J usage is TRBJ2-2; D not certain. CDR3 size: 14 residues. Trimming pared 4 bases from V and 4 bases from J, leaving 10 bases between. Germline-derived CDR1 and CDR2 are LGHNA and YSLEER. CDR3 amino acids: CASSRGEITGELFF. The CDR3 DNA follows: TGCGCCAGCAGCCGCGGTGAAATCACCGGGGAGCTGTTTTTT.

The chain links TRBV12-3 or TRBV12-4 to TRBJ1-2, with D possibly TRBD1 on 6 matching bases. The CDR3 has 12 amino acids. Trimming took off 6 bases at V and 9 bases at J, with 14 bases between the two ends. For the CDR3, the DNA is TGTGCCAGCAGCCAGGGGAGATGGCGCTACACCTTC. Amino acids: CASSQGRWRYTF.

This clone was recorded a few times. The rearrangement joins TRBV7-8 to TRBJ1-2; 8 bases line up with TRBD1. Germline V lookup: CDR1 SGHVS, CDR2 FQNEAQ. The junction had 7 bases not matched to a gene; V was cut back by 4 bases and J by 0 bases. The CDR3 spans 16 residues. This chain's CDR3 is CASSSRQGMTNYGYTF. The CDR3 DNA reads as TGTGCCAGCAGCTCCCGACAGGGGATGACTAACTATGGCTACACCTTC.

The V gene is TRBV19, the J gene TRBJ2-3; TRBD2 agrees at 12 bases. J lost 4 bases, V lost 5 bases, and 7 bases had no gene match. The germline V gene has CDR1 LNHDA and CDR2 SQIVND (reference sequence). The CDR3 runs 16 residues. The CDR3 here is CASSPLTSGGADTQYF. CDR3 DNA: TGTGCCAGTAGTCCCCTGACTAGCGGGGGCGCAGATACGCAGTATTTT.

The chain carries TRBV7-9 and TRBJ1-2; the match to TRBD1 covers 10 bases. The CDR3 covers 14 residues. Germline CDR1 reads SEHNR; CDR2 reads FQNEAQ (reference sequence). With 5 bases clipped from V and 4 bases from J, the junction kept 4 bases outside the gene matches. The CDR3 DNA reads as TGTGCCAGCAGCCGCGGACAGGGGGTCTATGGCTACACCTTC. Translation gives CASSRGQGVYGYTF.

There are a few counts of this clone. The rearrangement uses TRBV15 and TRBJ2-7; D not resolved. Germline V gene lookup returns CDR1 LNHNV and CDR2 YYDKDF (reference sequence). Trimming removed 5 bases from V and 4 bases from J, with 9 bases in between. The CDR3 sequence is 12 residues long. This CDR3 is CATSPRLYEQYF. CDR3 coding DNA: TGTGCCACCAGCCCCCGTCTTTACGAGCAGTACTTC.

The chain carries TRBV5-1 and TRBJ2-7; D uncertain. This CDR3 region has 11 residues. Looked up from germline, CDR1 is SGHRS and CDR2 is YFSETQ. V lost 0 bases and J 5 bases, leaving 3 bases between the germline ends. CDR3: CASSLVNEQYF. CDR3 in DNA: TGCGCCAGCAGCTTGGTAAACGAGCAGTACTTC.

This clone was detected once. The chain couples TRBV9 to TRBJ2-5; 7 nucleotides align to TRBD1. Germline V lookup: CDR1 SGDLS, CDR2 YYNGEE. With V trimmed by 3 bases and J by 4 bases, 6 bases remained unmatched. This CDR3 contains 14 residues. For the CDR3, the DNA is TGTGCCAGCAGCGCGGGACAGAGGGCAGAGACCCAGTACTTC. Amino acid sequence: CASSAGQRAETQYF.

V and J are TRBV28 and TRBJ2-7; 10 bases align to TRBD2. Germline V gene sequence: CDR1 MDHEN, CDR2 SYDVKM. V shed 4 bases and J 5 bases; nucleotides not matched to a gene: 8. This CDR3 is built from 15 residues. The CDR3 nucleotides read TGTGCCAGCAGTTCGGTGGGACTAGCGAGAAACGAGCAGTACTTC. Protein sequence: CASSSVGLARNEQYF.

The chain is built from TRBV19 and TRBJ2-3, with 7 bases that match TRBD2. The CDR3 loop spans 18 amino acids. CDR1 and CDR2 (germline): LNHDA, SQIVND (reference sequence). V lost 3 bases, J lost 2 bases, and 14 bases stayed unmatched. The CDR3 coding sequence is TGTGCCAGTAGTATGGGCCAGGGAGGGGTGGACCTCACAGATACGCAGTATTTT. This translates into CASSMGQGGVDLTDTQYF.

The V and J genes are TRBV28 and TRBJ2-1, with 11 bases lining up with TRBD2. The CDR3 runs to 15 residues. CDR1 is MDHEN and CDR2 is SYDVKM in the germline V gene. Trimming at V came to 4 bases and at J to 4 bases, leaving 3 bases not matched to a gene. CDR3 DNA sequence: TGTGCCAGCAGTTGGACTAGCGGGTTGTACAATGAGCAGTTCTTC. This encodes CASSWTSGLYNEQFF.

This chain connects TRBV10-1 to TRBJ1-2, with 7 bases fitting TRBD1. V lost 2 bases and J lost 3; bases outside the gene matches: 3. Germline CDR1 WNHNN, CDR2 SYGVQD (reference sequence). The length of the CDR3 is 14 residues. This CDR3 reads CASSEDREYYGYTF. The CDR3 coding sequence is TGCGCCAGCAGTGAGGACAGGGAATACTATGGCTACACCTTC.

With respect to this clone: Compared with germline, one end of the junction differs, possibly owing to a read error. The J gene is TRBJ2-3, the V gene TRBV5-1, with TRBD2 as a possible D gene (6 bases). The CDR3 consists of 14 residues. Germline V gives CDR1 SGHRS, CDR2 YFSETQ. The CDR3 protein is CASTLLAYPDTQYF. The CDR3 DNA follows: TGCGCCAGCACCTTGCTAGCGTATCCAGATACGCAGTATTTT.

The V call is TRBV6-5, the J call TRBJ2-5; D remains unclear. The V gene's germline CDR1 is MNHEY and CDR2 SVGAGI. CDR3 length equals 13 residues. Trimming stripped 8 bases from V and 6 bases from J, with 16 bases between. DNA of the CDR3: TGTGCCAGCTGGTTACTCGGTTCTAAGACCCAGTACTTC. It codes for CASWLLGSKTQYF.

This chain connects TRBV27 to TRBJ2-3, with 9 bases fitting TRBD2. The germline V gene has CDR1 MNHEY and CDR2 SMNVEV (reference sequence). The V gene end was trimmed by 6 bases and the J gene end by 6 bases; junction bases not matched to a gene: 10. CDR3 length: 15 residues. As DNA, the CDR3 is TGTGCCAGCAGATGGGGGACTAGCAAGTGGGATACGCAGTATTTT. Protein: CASRWGTSKWDTQYF.

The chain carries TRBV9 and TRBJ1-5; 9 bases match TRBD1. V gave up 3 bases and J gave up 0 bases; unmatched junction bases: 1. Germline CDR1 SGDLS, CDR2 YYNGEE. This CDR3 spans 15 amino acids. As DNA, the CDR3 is TGTGCCAGCAGCGCGGGACAGGGTAGCAATCAGCCCCAGCATTTT. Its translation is CASSAGQGSNQPQHF.

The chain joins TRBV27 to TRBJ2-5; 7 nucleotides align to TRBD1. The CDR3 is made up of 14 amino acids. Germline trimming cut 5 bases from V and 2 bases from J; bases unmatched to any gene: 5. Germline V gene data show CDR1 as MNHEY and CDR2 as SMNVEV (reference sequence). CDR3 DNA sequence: TGTGCCAGCAGTAGAGGGACAGTACAAGAGACCCAGTACTTC. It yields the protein CASSRGTVQETQYF.

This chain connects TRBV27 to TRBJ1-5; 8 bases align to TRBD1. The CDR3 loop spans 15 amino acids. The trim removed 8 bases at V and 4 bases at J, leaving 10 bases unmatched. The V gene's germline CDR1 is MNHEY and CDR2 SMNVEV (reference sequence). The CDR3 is CASSHGQGWNQPQHF. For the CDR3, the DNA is TGTGCCAGCTCCCACGGACAGGGTTGGAATCAGCCCCAGCATTTT.

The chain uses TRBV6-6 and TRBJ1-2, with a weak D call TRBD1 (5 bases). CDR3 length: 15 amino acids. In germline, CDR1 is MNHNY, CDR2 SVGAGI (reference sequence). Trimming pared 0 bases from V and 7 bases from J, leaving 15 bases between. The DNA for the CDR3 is TGTGCCAGCAGTTACTCGGGAGGGGCACTTCCTGGCTACACCTTC. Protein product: CASSYSGGALPGYTF.